This TCR beta chain originates from a study of T cell clonality in common variable immunodeficiency. Per germline, CDR1 GTSNPN and CDR2 SVGIG (reference sequence). V shed 0 bases, J shed 1 base, and the junction held 10 bases outside the gene matches. CDR3 size: 18 residues. General study results and limits: Compared with controls, CVID subjects had fewer shared TCRbeta clones. Common variable immunodeficiency TCR beta sequences reportedly had fewer deletions and N-nucleotide insertions.

Replacement immunoglobulin had been given to every CVID subject for at least one year. CVID subjects were neither ill nor on immunomodulatory or immunosuppressive medication at sampling. Donors gave roughly 4.5 to 8.5 ml heparinized peripheral whole blood. Method: immunoSEQ multiplex PCR; TCRdb's copy keeps in-frame clones and lacks some. This sample includes approximately 28,000 clones with no singletons; its ten biggest clones take up around 3%. About this clone: Its antigen remains unknown. The read falls 3 residues short of the CDR3 end, and the missing part is taken from the germline J gene.

Sequenced material: peripheral blood mononuclear cells. This chain joins TRBV30 and TRBJ2-7; the match to TRBD1 covers 12 bases. This clonotype originated in a human donor with common variable immunodeficiency. This CDR3 is CAWSVLRGQGAKSYEQYF. CDR3 DNA (partial): TGTGCCTGGAGTGTACTTAGGGGACAGGGGGCGAAGTCCTACGAG.